This TCR beta chain was sequenced in a study of T cells expressing NK-cell markers. On the study more broadly: According to the study, TCR beta repertoires originated from sorted CD3+CD56+NKG2C+, CD3+CD56+NKG2C- and CD3+CD56-NKG2C+ T cells. Study outcomes and limitations: Roughly 6 of the donors carried dominant NKG2C+ clonotypes that took up about 1.0-7.5% of their CD8+ T cells. A handful of donors likewise had their CD3+CD56-NKG2C+ fraction led by these clonotypes.

Beta-chain TCR cDNA was generated via 5'RACE template switching with UMIs. TCRdb reworked the 5' RACE reads into one entry per CDR3 protein, no DNA. The sample features roughly 380,000 distinct CDR3 sequences, with roughly 5.4% in its top ten. Of note for this clonotype: Its cognate antigen is unknown.

The CDR3 sequence is 14 residues long. Germline CDR1 is ENHRY and CDR2 is SYGVKD. The source of this sequence is a man aged 18 to 70 in good health. The chain links TRBV10-3 to TRBJ2-7; TCRdb's assignment of TRBD1 cannot be checked, as there is no DNA. The sample was blood T cells: a sorted CD56 or NKG2C T cell subset, CD4+ or CD8+ T cells, or bulk PBMC T cells (not recorded which). CDR3 amino acids: CAISARAPGYEQYF.